This T cell receptor beta chain derives from a study of blood T cell repertoires in COVID-19. Here immunoSEQ multiplex PCR was the method, and the copy in TCRdb shows in-frame clones only, minus some. This sample yields approximately 220,000 clones, of which 80% to 90% are seen a single time; 3.8% belongs to the top ten. This CDR3 has 17 residues. V shed 4 bases, J shed 1 base, and the junction held 8 bases outside the gene matches. Germline V gives CDR1 MNHEY, CDR2 SMNVEV (reference sequence). The chain recombines TRBV27 with TRBJ1-3, with 9 bases fitting TRBD1. The TCR was taken from a woman aged 40-49 years with acute COVID-19. Sequencing input: PBMCs or T cells enriched from blood (not recorded which). CDR3 region: CASSYTGTGLSGNTIYF. As DNA, the CDR3 is TGTGCCAGCAGTTACACCGGGACAGGGCTATCTGGAAACACCATATATTTT.